The entry below gives a single TCR beta chain sequence along with its context. This record comes from a study of blood T cell repertoires in COVID-19. Background on the study: Some COVID-19 samples were acute and others convalescent; all came from the United States, Italy and Spain.

V shed 2 bases, J shed 0 bases, and the junction held 4 bases outside the gene matches. There are 16 residues in the CDR3. The V gene's germline CDR1 is MNHEY and CDR2 SVGEGT. As handled by the study authors: Estimates of nucleated cell counts were drawn from the amplification of reference gene primers. TCRdb keeps only in-frame clones here, not all; method: immunoSEQ multiplex PCR. The V and J calls and clone size were taken over from that table, and D and trimming were inferred from the DNA. The sample has about 70,000 clones, roughly three quarters seen once. Sequenced material: peripheral blood. The receptor was derived from a man in his sixties or seventies with acute or convalescent COVID-19. The J gene is TRBJ1-5, the V gene TRBV6-2 or TRBV6-3, with 7 nucleotides matching TRBD1. The CDR3 region is CASSYRDRYSNQPQHF. For the CDR3, the DNA is TGTGCCAGCAGTTACCGGGACAGATATAGCAATCAGCCCCAGCATTTT.